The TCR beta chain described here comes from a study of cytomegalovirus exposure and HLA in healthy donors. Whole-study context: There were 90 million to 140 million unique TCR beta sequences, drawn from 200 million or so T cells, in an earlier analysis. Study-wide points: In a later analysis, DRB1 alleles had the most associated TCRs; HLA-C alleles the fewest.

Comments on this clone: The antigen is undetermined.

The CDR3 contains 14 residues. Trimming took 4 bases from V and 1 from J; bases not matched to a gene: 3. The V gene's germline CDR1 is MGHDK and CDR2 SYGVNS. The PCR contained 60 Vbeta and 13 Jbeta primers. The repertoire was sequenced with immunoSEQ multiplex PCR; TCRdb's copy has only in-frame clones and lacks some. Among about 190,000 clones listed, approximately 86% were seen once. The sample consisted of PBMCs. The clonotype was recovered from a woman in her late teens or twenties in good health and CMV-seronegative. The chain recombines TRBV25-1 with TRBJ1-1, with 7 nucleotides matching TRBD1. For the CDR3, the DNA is TGTGCCAGCAGTGTAGGACAGGCGAACACTGAAGCTTTCTTT. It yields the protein CASSVGQANTEAFF. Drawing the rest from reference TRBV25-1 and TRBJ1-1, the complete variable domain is EADIYQTPRYLVIGTGKKITLECSQTMGHDKMYWYQQDPGMELHLIHYSYGVNSTEKGDLSSESTVSRIRTEHFPLTLESARPSHTSQYLCASSVGQANTEAFFGQGTRLTVV.